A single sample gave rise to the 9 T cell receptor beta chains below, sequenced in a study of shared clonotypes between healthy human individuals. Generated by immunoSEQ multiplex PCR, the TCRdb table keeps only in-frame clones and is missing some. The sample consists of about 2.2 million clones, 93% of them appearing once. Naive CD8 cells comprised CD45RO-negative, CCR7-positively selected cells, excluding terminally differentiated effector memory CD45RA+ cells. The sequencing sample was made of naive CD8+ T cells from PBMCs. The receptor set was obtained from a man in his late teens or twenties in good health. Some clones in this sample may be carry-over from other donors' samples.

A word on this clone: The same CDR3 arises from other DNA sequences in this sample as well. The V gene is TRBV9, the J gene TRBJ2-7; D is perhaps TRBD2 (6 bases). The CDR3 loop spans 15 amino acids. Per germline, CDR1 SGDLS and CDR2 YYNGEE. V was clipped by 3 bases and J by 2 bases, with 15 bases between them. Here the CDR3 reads CASSASGTGAYEQYF. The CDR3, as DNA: TGTGCCAGCAGCGCTTCCGGGACGGGGGCCTACGAGCAGTACTTC.

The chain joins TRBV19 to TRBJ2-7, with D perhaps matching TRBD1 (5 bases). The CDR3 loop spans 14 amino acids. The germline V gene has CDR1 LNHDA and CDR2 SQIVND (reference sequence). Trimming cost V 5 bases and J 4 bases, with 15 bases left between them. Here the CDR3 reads CASSPQDSLYEQYF. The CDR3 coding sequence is TGTGCCAGTAGTCCTCAAGACAGTTTATACGAGCAGTACTTC.

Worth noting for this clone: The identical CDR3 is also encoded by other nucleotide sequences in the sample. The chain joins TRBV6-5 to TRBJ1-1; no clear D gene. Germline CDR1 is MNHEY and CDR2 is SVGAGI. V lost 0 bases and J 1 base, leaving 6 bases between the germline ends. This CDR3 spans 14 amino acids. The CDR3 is CASSYSTGNTEAFF. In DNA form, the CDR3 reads TGTGCCAGCAGTTACTCTACGGGGAACACTGAAGCTTTCTTT.

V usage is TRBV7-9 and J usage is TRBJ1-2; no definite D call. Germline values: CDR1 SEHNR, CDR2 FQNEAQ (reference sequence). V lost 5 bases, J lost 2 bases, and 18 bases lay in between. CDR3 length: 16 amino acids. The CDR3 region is CASSRRREELNYGYTF. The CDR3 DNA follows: TGTGCCAGCAGCAGGAGGCGAGAGGAACTGAACTATGGCTACACCTTC.

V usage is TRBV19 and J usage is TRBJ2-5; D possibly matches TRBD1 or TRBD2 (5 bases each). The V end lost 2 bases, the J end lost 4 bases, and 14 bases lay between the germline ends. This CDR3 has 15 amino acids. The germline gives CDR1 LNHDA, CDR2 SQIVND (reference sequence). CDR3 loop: CASSIRREISETQYF. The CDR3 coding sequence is TGTGCCAGTAGTATACGCAGGGAGATATCAGAGACCCAGTACTTC.

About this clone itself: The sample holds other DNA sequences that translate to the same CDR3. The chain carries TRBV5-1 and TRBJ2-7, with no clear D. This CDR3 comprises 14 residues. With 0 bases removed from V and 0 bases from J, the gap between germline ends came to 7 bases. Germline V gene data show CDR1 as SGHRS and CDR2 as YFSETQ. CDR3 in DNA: TGCGCCAGCAGCTTGGCGGTAAGCTCCTACGAGCAGTACTTC. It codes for CASSLAVSSYEQYF. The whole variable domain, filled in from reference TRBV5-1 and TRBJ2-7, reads KAGVTQTPRYLIKTRGQQVTLSCSPISGHRSVSWYQQTPGQGLQFLFEYFSETQRNKGNFPGRFSGRQFSNSRSEMNVSTLELGDSALYLCASSLAVSSYEQYFGPGTRLTVT.

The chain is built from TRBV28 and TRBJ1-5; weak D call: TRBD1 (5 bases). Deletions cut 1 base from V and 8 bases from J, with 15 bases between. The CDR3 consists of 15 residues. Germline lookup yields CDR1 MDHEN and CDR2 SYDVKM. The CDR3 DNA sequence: TGTGCCAGCAGTTTATTACCAGGGTCCAAGGAGCCCCAGCATTTT. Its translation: CASSLLPGSKEPQHF.

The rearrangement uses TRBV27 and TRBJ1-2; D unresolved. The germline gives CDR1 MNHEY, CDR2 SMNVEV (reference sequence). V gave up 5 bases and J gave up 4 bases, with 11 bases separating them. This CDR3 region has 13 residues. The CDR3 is CASSPSVAYGYTF. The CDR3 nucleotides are TGTGCCAGCAGTCCCTCCGTTGCCTATGGCTACACCTTC.

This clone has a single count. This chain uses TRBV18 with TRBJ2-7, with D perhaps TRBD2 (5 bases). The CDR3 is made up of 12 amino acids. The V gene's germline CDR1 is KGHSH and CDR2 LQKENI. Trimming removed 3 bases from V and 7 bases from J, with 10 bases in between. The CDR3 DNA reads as TGTGCCAGCTCACCCTTCGGGGAAGAGCAGTACTTC. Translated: CASSPFGEEQYF.